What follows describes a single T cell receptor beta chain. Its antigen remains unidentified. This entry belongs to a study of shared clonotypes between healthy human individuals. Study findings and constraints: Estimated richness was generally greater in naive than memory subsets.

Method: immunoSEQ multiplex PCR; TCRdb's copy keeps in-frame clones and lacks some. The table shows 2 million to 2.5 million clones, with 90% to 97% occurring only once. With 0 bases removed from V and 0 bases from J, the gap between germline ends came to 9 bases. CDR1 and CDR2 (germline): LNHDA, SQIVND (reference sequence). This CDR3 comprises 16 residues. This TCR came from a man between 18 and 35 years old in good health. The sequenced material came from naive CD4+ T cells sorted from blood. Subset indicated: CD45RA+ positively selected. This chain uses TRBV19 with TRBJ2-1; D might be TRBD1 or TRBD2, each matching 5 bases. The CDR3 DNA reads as TGTGCCAGTAGTATAGAGAGGGGCATCTCCTACAATGAGCAGTTCTTC. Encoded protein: CASSIERGISYNEQFF.